Each of the 18 T cell receptor beta chains below was sequenced from the same sample in a study of blood T cells in healthy people across ages. Using a J-beta primer mix together with a sample-barcoded 5' primer, a second PCR was run for about 7 to 12 cycles. A single record per CDR3 protein comes from TCRdb applying MiXCR to the 5' RACE reads. The sample lists approximately 900,000 distinct CDR3 sequences; just under 30% were seen once. These data are also associated with another study on T cells of mothers and their children.

The sample was blood. These receptors were taken from a woman between 35 and 50 years old in good health.

The chain links TRBV5-1 to TRBJ2-7; the D gene is possibly TRBD1 (6 bases). The V and J ends lost 4 bases and 2 bases respectively, with 13 bases between them. The germline V gene encodes CDR1 SGHRS and CDR2 YFSETQ. CDR3 length: 14 amino acids. The CDR3 loop reads CASSRRQDPYEQYF. For the CDR3, the DNA is TGCGCCAGCAGCCGAAGACAGGACCCCTACGAGCAGTACTTC. The complete variable domain, with remaining parts taken from reference TRBV5-1 and TRBJ2-7, reads KAGVTQTPRYLIKTRGQQVTLSCSPISGHRSVSWYQQTPGQGLQFLFEYFSETQRNKGNFPGRFSGRQFSNSRSEMNVSTLELGDSALYLCASSRRQDPYEQYFGPGTRLTVT.

The V and J genes are TRBV7-3 and TRBJ2-5; possibly TRBD1 or TRBD2 for D (5 bases each). The germline gives CDR1 SGHTA, CDR2 FQGTGA. CDR3 length: 12 residues. V was trimmed by 4 bases and J by 9 bases, leaving 12 bases between them. In DNA form, the CDR3 reads TGTGCCAGCAGCTATGGGGCGGGTCCCCAGTACTTC. As protein: CASSYGAGPQYF.

In this sample, this clonotype turned up many times. The CDR3: CASRLTGSNQPQHF. The CDR3 DNA is TGTGCCAGCAGGCTCACAGGGTCCAATCAGCCCCAGCATTTT. This rearrangement joins TRBV12-3 or TRBV12-4 to TRBJ1-5, with D possibly being TRBD1 (6 bases). CDR3 length: 14 amino acids. Deletions cut 6 bases from V and 3 bases from J, with 12 bases between.

The J gene is TRBJ1-5, the V gene TRBV4-2, with D uncertain. The V and J ends lost 0 bases and 3 bases respectively, with 12 bases between them. The CDR3 is 16 residues long. Germline CDR1 is LGHNA and CDR2 is YNFKEQ. In nucleotides, the CDR3 is TGTGCCAGCAGCCAAGATTTTTCTGACCTCAATCAGCCCCAGCATTTT. Translated: CASSQDFSDLNQPQHF.

The chain links TRBV29-1 to TRBJ2-2; D is possibly TRBD2 (6 bases). Trimming removed 7 bases at V and 4 bases at J, with 19 bases between. This CDR3 is built from 15 residues. CDR1 and CDR2 (germline): SQVTM, ANQGSEA. In nucleotides, the CDR3 is TGCAGCGCTCCCGGACTTCGGGGAGGCACCGGGGAGCTGTTTTTT. Protein: CSAPGLRGGTGELFF.

This clonotype was observed many times. This chain uses TRBV11-1 with TRBJ1-2, with 10 nucleotides matching TRBD1. Germline values: CDR1 SGHAT, CDR2 FQDESV (reference sequence). The CDR3 is 15 residues long. The junction had 7 bases not matched to a gene; V was cut back by 4 bases and J by 5 bases. For the CDR3, the DNA is TGTGCCAGCAGCTCGACCGGGACAGGGGCTTATGGCTACACCTTC. As protein: CASSSTGTGAYGYTF.

The chain combines TRBV20-1 with TRBJ2-3; D unresolved. Germline CDR1 and CDR2: DFQATT and SNEGSKA (reference sequence). V was clipped by 1 base and J by 0 bases, with 8 bases between them. This CDR3 is 14 amino acids long. The CDR3 spells CSARAVSSTDTQYF. CDR3 bases: TGCAGTGCTAGAGCGGTATCTAGCACAGATACGCAGTATTTT.

Of note for this clonotype: It may be a read error: a sequence one base away is much more abundant. This rearrangement joins TRBV6-6 to TRBJ2-7; D is unclear. In germline, CDR1 is MNHNY, CDR2 SVGAGI (reference sequence). This CDR3 region has 12 residues. Trimming shortened V by 2 bases and J by 7 bases, and 9 bases separated the two germline ends. As DNA, the CDR3 is TGTGCCAGCAGTTACCCGAAAGAGGAGCAGTACTTC. Protein: CASSYPKEEQYF.

The J gene is TRBJ1-2, the V gene TRBV27; 9 bases are a match to TRBD1. V shed 1 base, J shed 7 bases, and the junction held 19 bases outside the gene matches. Germline CDR1 and CDR2: MNHEY and SMNVEV (reference sequence). The CDR3 extends over 19 amino acids. The CDR3 sequence: CASSLYYGQGRQAWGGYTF. As DNA, the CDR3 is TGTGCCAGCAGTTTATATTACGGACAGGGGCGACAGGCCTGGGGTGGCTACACCTTC.

In this sample, this clonotype turned up a few times. The J gene is TRBJ1-2, the V gene TRBV6-5; no clear D. V was trimmed by 4 bases and J by 4 bases, leaving 10 bases between them. The CDR3 is 13 residues long. Germline-derived CDR1 and CDR2 are MNHEY and SVGAGI. The CDR3 spells CASSSINSYGYTF. Here the CDR3 DNA reads TGTGCCAGCAGTTCCATCAACAGCTATGGCTACACCTTC.

The rearrangement links TRBV28 to TRBJ2-1; TRBD1 might be the D (6 bases). V lost 4 bases to trimming and J lost 4 bases, with 14 bases between them. The germline CDR1 and CDR2 sequences are MDHEN and SYDVKM. CDR3 size: 15 residues. CDR3 DNA sequence: TGTGCCAGCAGTTCCGGGACAATCAAATACAATGAGCAGTTCTTC. It translates to CASSSGTIKYNEQFF.

The CDR3 bases are TGCGCCAGCAGCTTGGATCAAATCTTCACTGAAGCTTTCTTT. Its protein is CASSLDQIFTEAFF. This rearrangement joins TRBV5-1 to TRBJ1-1; D not resolved. The CDR3 is made up of 14 amino acids. The V gene's germline CDR1 is SGHRS and CDR2 YFSETQ. Between the trimmed V and J ends, which lost 0 bases and 4 bases, there was a span of 10 bases.

Comments on this clonotype: With a much larger clone just one base away, this may be a read error. The chain joins TRBV28 to TRBJ2-7, with a possible D match to TRBD2 (6 bases). This CDR3 is built from 15 residues. Per germline, CDR1 MDHEN and CDR2 SYDVKM. The CDR3 region has the DNA TGTGCCAGCAGTTCAGTGGGGGAGGCTAGCTACGAGCAGCACTTC. Encoded protein: CASSSVGEASYEQHF. The full variable domain, in which reference TRBV28 and TRBJ2-7 provide the parts outside the CDR3, is DVKVTQSSRYLVKRTGEKVFLECVQDMDHENMFWYRQDPGLGLRLIYFSYDVKMKEKGDIPEGYSVSREKKERFSLILESASTNQTSMYLCASSSVGEASYEQHFGPGTRLTVT.

In regard to this clonotype: A much larger clone differs from this one at a single base, so this may be a read error. V usage is TRBV7-6 and J usage is TRBJ2-1, with D possibly being TRBD1 (9 bases). Germline V CDR1 and CDR2: SGHVS, FNYEAQ. The V and J ends lost 4 bases and 7 bases respectively, with 23 bases between them. The CDR3 runs to 17 residues. The CDR3 DNA reads TGTGCCAGCAGCTACGGGGGGGTCTTAGGGACAGGGAATGAGCAGTTCTTC. It translates to CASSYGGVLGTGNEQFF.

This clonotype has at least ten counts. This chain uses TRBV29-1 with TRBJ2-7; D unclear. Between the trimmed V and J ends, which lost 7 bases and 0 bases, there was a span of 13 bases. Germline V gene data show CDR1 as SQVTM and CDR2 as ANQGSEA. CDR3 size: 13 residues. The CDR3 loop reads CSAREGGSYEQYF. DNA of the CDR3: TGCAGCGCTCGCGAAGGCGGCTCCTACGAGCAGTACTTC.

The chain joins TRBV2 to TRBJ1-3; a possible D gene is TRBD1 (5 bases). There are 12 residues in the CDR3. Germline lookup yields CDR1 SNHLY and CDR2 FYNNEI. Trimming removed 6 bases at V and 8 bases at J, with 11 bases between. The CDR3 sequence: CASRDMGDTIYF. As DNA, the CDR3 is TGTGCCAGCAGGGACATGGGGGACACCATATATTTT.

Ten or more counts support this clonotype. This chain links TRBV7-3 with TRBJ2-1, with 7 bases lining up with TRBD2. Germline-derived CDR1 and CDR2 are SGHTA and FQGTGA. CDR3 length: 15 residues. Trimming took 1 base from V and 9 from J; bases not matched to a gene: 9. The CDR3 DNA reads TGTGCCAGCAGCTTAATGTACGGGGGAGGGAGTGAGCAGTTCTTC. Its protein product is CASSLMYGGGSEQFF. The variable domain in full, with the rest retrieved from reference TRBV7-3 and TRBJ2-1, is GAGVSQTPSNKVTEKGKYVELRCDPISGHTALYWYRQSLGQGPEFLIYFQGTGAADDSGLPNDRFFAVRPEGSVSTLKIQRTERGDSAVYLCASSLMYGGGSEQFFGPGTRLTVL.

The chain couples TRBV3-1 to TRBJ2-3; D is unclear. V shed 2 bases and J shed 6 bases, with 12 bases lying between them. CDR1 is LGHDT, CDR2 YNNKEL, per germline (reference sequence). This CDR3 has 14 amino acids. The CDR3 here is CASSQWVSEDTQYF. The CDR3 bases are TGTGCCAGCAGCCAATGGGTATCCGAGGATACGCAGTATTTT.